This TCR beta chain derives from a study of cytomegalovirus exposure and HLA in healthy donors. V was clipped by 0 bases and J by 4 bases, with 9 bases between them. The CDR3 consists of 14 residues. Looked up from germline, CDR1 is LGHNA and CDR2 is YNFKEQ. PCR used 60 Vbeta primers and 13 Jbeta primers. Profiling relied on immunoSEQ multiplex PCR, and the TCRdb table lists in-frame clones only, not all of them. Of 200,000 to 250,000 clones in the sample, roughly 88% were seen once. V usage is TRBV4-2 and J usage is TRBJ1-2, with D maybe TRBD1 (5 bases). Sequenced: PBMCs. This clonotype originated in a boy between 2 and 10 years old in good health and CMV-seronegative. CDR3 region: CASSQDQGSYGYTF. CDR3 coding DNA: TGTGCCAGCAGCCAAGACCAGGGATCCTATGGCTACACCTTC.